This record concerns one T cell receptor (beta chain) sequence. Its antigen is undetermined. This sample is drawn from a study of post-analysis software for immune sequencing data. Study in general: Disease courses included relapsing-remitting, secondary progressive and progressive-relapsing multiple sclerosis. Notes on the study in general: Patients had higher frequencies than controls of roughly five TRBV segments, including TRBV5-6, TRBV5-1 and TRBV20-1. Same-batch samples co-clustered strongly by F measure. When compared against controls, multiple sclerosis patients showed significantly lower normalized Chao1 diversity.

The ends were cut back, 0 bases at V and 0 bases at J, with 10 bases in the middle. CDR1 and CDR2 (germline): SGHRS, YFSETQ. The CDR3 spans 16 residues. The TCR beta cDNA libraries carried unique molecular identifiers. The yield from approximately 1 to 10 million T cells was roughly 500,000 cDNA molecules in total. TCRdb ran MiXCR on the PCR reads and lists one entry per CDR3 protein. The profile covers roughly 670,000 distinct CDR3 sequences, with 59% appearing a single time and around 11% taken by the ten largest. The sequenced sample was blood. The V call is TRBV5-1, the J call TRBJ2-4, with no clear D. This sequence was found in a girl aged 2 to 9 with multiple sclerosis. In DNA form, the CDR3 reads TGCGCCAGCAGCTTGGGCAGCAACCTAGCCAAAAACATTCAGTACTTC. Translated, it gives CASSLGSNLAKNIQYF.